This passage covers 12 T cell receptor beta chains from one sample sequenced in a study of blood T cell repertoires in COVID-19. Using immunoSEQ multiplex PCR, the repertoire was profiled, and TCRdb retains in-frame clones only, with some absent. The repertoire holds under 200,000 clones, with 75% to 85% as singletons. The material sequenced was PBMCs or T cells enriched from blood (not recorded which). The receptors were gathered from a woman in her sixties or seventies who had recovered from COVID-19.

The V and J genes are TRBV7-9 and TRBJ2-4, with TRBD1 as a possible D gene (6 bases). The length of the CDR3 is 15 residues. The V end was cut by 5 bases, the J end by 5 bases, with 16 bases between. The V gene's germline CDR1 is SEHNR and CDR2 FQNEAQ (reference sequence). CDR3 nucleotides: TGTGCCAGCAGCCCAACCGACAGGACCCAAAACATTCAGTACTTC. Translation gives CASSPTDRTQNIQYF.

The J gene is TRBJ2-7, the V gene TRBV2; 9 nucleotides agree with TRBD1. The CDR3 totals 14 residues. Germline V gene lookup returns CDR1 SNHLY and CDR2 FYNNEI. V shed 10 bases, J shed 1 base, and the junction held 8 bases outside the gene matches. The CDR3 DNA is TGTGCCACCAAACCCGGGACAGGGTCCTACGAGCAGTACTTC. Its translation is CATKPGTGSYEQYF.

J is TRBJ1-1 and V is TRBV4-1; tentatively, D is TRBD1 (5 bases). The CDR3 length is 14 residues. Trimming removed 0 bases from V and 1 base from J, with 6 bases in between. The germline CDR1 and CDR2 sequences are MGHRA and YSYEKL. Here the CDR3 DNA reads TGCGCCAGCAGCCAAGATCAGGGGAACACTGAAGCTTTCTTT. Protein sequence: CASSQDQGNTEAFF.

The J gene is TRBJ2-3, the V gene TRBV6-5; D might be TRBD2 (5 bases). This CDR3 has 15 residues. Germline lookup yields CDR1 MNHEY and CDR2 SVGAGI. Trimming removed 7 bases at V and 1 base at J, with 15 bases between. The CDR3 region is CASMRSGVRTDTQYF. DNA of the CDR3: TGTGCCAGCATGCGGTCCGGGGTACGCACAGATACGCAGTATTTT.

This clone has a single count. The chain combines TRBV25-1 with TRBJ2-1, with 11 bases identical to TRBD1. Trimming removed 0 bases from V and 6 bases from J; junction bases left unmatched: 7. CDR3 length: 17 amino acids. Germline V gene data show CDR1 as MGHDK and CDR2 as SYGVNS. This CDR3 is CASSEYFGTGGTNEQFF. DNA of the CDR3: TGTGCCAGCAGTGAATATTTCGGGACAGGGGGAACCAATGAGCAGTTCTTC.

The chain employs TRBV11-2 and TRBJ1-2; D not resolved. Between the trimmed V and J ends, which lost 6 bases and 2 bases, there was a span of 7 bases. Germline values: CDR1 SGHAT, CDR2 FQNNGV. The CDR3 has 12 amino acids. The CDR3 protein is CASSGGNYGYTF. The CDR3 bases are TGTGCCAGCAGTGGCGGAAACTATGGCTACACCTTC.

This chain links TRBV23-1 with TRBJ1-5; 8 bases agree with TRBD1. TRBV23-1 has ORF status, its function being uncertain. With V trimmed by 2 bases and J by 1 base, 4 bases remained unmatched. This CDR3 is 16 amino acids long. This CDR3 is CASSQPYRGSNQPQHF. As DNA, the CDR3 is TGCGCCAGCAGTCAACCCTACAGGGGGAGCAATCAGCCCCAGCATTTT.

The rearrangement links TRBV25-1 to TRBJ2-3; 11 bases line up with TRBD2. The CDR3 loop spans 17 amino acids. V was pared by 4 bases and J by 8 bases, with 14 bases of the junction left unmatched. Germline V gene lookup returns CDR1 MGHDK and CDR2 SYGVNS. CDR3 DNA: TGTGCCAGCAGTGCCCTCACTAGCGGGGGCCGGGGGGGTACGCAGTATTTT. Translated, it gives CASSALTSGGRGGTQYF.

The CDR3 DNA is TGTGCCTGGAGTGTGCAGGGGAACGGTGAAGCTTTCTTT. Protein: CAWSVQGNGEAFF. V gene TRBV30 combines with J gene TRBJ1-1; perhaps TRBD1 as D (6 bases). The CDR3 is made up of 13 amino acids. The germline gives CDR1 GTSNPN, CDR2 SVGIG (reference sequence). Trimming shortened V by 0 bases and J by 7 bases, and 12 bases separated the two germline ends.

The chain couples TRBV12-5 to TRBJ2-3, with 13 bases that match TRBD2. V was pared by 5 bases and J by 1 base, with 3 bases of the junction left unmatched. The germline CDR1 and CDR2 sequences are LGHNT and FRNRAP. The CDR3 is 16 residues long. CDR3 region: CASGPGTSGGTDTQYF. The CDR3 DNA reads as TGTGCTAGTGGTCCCGGGACTAGCGGGGGCACAGATACGCAGTATTTT.

This clone has a single count. The chain links TRBV2 to TRBJ1-4, with 7 bases fitting TRBD1. This CDR3 has 15 residues. Germline CDR1 is SNHLY and CDR2 is FYNNEI. With 5 bases clipped from V and 4 bases from J, the junction kept 7 bases outside the gene matches. DNA of the CDR3: TGTGCCAGCAGTCTAGTGGACAGGTTTAATGAAAAACTGTTTTTT. Its translation: CASSLVDRFNEKLFF.

This chain connects TRBV30 to TRBJ1-5; 7 bases are shared with TRBD1. J was trimmed by 4 bases and V by 4 bases; bases with no gene match: 4. Germline V gives CDR1 GTSNPN, CDR2 SVGIG (reference sequence). CDR3 length: 13 residues. The CDR3 region is CAWTSQGNQPQHF. The CDR3 DNA follows: TGTGCCTGGACTTCACAGGGGAATCAGCCCCAGCATTTT.